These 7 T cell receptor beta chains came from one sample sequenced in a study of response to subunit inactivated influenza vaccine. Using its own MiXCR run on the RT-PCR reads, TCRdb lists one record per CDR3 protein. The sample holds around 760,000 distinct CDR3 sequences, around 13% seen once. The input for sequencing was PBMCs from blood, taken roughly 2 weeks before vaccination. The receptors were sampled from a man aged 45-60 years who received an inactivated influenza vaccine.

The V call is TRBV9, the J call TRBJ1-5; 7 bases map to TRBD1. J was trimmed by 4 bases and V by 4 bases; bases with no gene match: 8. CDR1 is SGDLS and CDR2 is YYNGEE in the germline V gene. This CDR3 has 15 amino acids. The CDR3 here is CASSPEGQLNQPQHF. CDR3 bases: TGTGCCAGCAGCCCCGAGGGACAGTTAAATCAGCCCCAGCATTTT.

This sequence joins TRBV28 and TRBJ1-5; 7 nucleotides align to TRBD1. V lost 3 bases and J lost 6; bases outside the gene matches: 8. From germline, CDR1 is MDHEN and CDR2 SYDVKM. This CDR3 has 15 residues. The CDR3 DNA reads TGTGCCAGCAGTTTTTTAGACAGGGCGGGTCAGCCCCAGCATTTT. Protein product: CASSFLDRAGQPQHF.

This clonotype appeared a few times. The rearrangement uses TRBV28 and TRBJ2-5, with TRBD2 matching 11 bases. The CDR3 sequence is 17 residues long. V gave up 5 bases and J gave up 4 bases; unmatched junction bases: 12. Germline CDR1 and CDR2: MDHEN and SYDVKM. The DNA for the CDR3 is TGTGCCAGCAGTGCTTCGACTAGCGGGAATTTGCCAGAGACCCAGTACTTC. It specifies CASSASTSGNLPETQYF. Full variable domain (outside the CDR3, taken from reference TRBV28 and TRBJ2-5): DVKVTQSSRYLVKRTGEKVFLECVQDMDHENMFWYRQDPGLGLRLIYFSYDVKMKEKGDIPEGYSVSREKKERFSLILESASTNQTSMYLCASSASTSGNLPETQYFGPGTRLLVL.

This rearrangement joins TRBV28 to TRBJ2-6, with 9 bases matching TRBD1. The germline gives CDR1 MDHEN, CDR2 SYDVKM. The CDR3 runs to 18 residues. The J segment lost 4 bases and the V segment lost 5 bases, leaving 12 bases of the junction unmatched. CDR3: CASSILGQGTPGANVLTF. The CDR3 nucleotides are TGTGCCAGCAGTATATTAGGACAGGGGACCCCCGGGGCCAACGTCCTGACTTTC. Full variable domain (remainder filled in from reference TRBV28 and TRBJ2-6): DVKVTQSSRYLVKRTGEKVFLECVQDMDHENMFWYRQDPGLGLRLIYFSYDVKMKEKGDIPEGYSVSREKKERFSLILESASTNQTSMYLCASSILGQGTPGANVLTFGAGSRLTVL.

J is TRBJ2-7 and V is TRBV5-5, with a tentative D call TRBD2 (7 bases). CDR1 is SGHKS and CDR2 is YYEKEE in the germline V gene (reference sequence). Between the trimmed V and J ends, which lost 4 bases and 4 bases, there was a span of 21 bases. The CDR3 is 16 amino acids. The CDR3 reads CASSEITGTKGYEQYF. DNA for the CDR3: TGTGCCAGCAGCGAAATAACAGGGACTAAGGGGTACGAGCAGTACTTC.

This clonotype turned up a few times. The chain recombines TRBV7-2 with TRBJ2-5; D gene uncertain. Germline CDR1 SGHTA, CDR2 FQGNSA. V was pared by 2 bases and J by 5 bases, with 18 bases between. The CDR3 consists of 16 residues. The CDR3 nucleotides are TGTGCCAGCAGCTTATTCAGCCCTGTGGCCGGTGAGACCCAGTACTTC. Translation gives CASSLFSPVAGETQYF.

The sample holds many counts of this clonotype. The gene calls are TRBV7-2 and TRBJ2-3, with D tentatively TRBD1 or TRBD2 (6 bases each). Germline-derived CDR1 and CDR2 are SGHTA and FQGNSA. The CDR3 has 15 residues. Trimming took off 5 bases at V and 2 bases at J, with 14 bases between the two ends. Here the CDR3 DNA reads TGTGCCAGCAGCACCTTTTGGGGGGCCACAGATACGCAGTATTTT. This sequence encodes CASSTFWGATDTQYF.